The clone carrying this T cell receptor beta chain was seen ten or more times. Its antigen is undetermined. This sample was taken from a study of T cells in Graves' hyperthyroidism and ophthalmopathy. TCR beta CDR3 sequences were amplified from RNA transcripts. First-round RT-PCR with HTBI primers amplified the TCR CDR3 region. TCRdb fed the multiplex PCR reads into MiXCR, producing one record per CDR3 protein. The sample has hundreds of thousands of distinct CDR3 sequences; around 16% are singletons. Overall study findings and caveats: Using 13 V-J features, a model discriminated ophthalmopathy from stable hyperthyroidism. Ophthalmopathy was predicted by the model a median of roughly 6 months ahead of onset.

Among the patients, aged 18 to 65, hyperthyroidism was newly diagnosed and had lasted under 2 months. Sequencing was done on a sample of blood. The origin of this receptor is a woman aged 18-29 years with Graves' hyperthyroidism.

CDR3 region: CASSDPSSLAGDYNEQFF. CDR3 sequence (DNA): TGTGCCAGCAGTGACCCCTCCTCTCTAGCGGGGGACTACAATGAGCAGTTCTTC. The chain uses TRBV2 and TRBJ2-1; 10 bases fit TRBD2. The ends lost 3 bases at V and 3 bases at J; junction bases unmatched: 11. The germline V gene encodes CDR1 SNHLY and CDR2 FYNNEI. The CDR3 runs 18 residues.